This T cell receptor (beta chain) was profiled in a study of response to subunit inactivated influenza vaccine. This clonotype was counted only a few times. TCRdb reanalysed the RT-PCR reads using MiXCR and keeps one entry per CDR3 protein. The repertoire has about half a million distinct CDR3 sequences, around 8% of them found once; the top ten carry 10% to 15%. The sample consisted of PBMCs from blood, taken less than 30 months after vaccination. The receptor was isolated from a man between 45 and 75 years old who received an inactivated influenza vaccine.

The CDR3 region has the DNA TGTGCCAGCACCCTCGAGGGGTCCGGGGAGCTGTTTTTT. It encodes CASTLEGSGELFF. This chain links TRBV7-8 with TRBJ2-2, with D perhaps given as TRBD1 or TRBD2 (5 bases each). Trimming cost V 7 bases and J 6 bases, with 12 bases left between them. CDR3 length: 13 residues. CDR1 and CDR2 from the germline V gene are SGHVS and FQNEAQ.